Each of the 13 T cell receptor beta chains below was sequenced from the same sample in a study of T cells after yellow fever vaccination (dated by TCRdb to the late 2010s). The library was built by means of 5' RACE. The sample was run on an Illumina HiSeq 2500. TCRdb reworked the public reads: Q25 trimming with fastp, MiXCR clone assembly, productive beta chains retained. Each CDR3 protein gets just one entry, which takes the most common genes and DNA from the rows behind it. A total of hundreds of thousands of distinct CDR3 sequences appear in this sample, 15% to 20% of them only once. The top ten clonotypes cover approximately 15% of the sample. The sample's treatment or condition, from its label and the paper: live attenuated yellow fever vaccine strain. Source: PBMCs, taken 15 days after the yellow fever booster vaccination. The receptors were sampled from a man younger than 40 who received the YFV17D yellow fever vaccine.

The table lists this clonotype with a few counts. V gene TRBV20-1 combines with J gene TRBJ2-5; 13 nucleotides match TRBD2. The CDR3 has 15 residues. V dropped 4 bases and J dropped 3; count of bases not matched to a gene: 5. In germline, CDR1 is DFQATT, CDR2 SNEGSKA (reference sequence). The CDR3 region has the DNA TGCAGTGCTATCATCGGACTAGCGGGAGAAGAGACCCAGTACTTC. Its protein product is CSAIIGLAGEETQYF.

V usage is TRBV12-3 or TRBV12-4 and J usage is TRBJ2-2; D might be TRBD2 (6 bases). The germline V and J ends were trimmed by 3 bases and 0 bases, with 11 bases remaining between them. CDR3 length equals 16 residues. The CDR3, as DNA: TGTGCCAGCAGTTTGGGGGGTCGTACGAACACCGGGGAGCTGTTTTTT. It is translated as CASSLGGRTNTGELFF.

This clonotype has more than one count but fewer than ten. The V and J genes are TRBV29-1 and TRBJ2-7; TRBD2 might be the D (7 bases). This CDR3 has 13 residues. Trimming removed 6 bases at V and 6 bases at J, with 18 bases between. Germline lookup yields CDR1 SQVTM and CDR2 ANQGSEA. The CDR3 protein is CSVRDPGGIEQYF. In DNA form, the CDR3 reads TGCAGCGTCAGAGACCCGGGGGGCATCGAGCAGTACTTC.

This clonotype was picked up a small number of times. The chain has TRBV7-2 and TRBJ2-2, with D uncertain. The germline CDR1 and CDR2 sequences are SGHTA and FQGNSA. V gave up 2 bases and J gave up 4 bases, with 11 bases separating them. The CDR3 totals 15 residues. The chain's CDR3 is CASSLNSYLTGELFF. CDR3 nucleotides: TGTGCCAGCAGCTTAAACAGCTATCTCACCGGGGAGCTGTTTTTT.

This clonotype has more than one count but fewer than ten. The chain joins TRBV20-1 to TRBJ1-2, with D perhaps matching TRBD1 (5 bases). The V end lost 6 bases, the J end lost 0 bases, and 14 bases lay between the germline ends. Germline V lookup: CDR1 DFQATT, CDR2 SNEGSKA (reference sequence). CDR3 length: 14 amino acids. As DNA, the CDR3 is TGCAGTGCGCAAGACAGCCCCTCTAACTATGGCTACACCTTC. Encoded protein: CSAQDSPSNYGYTF.

The chain is built from TRBV19 and TRBJ1-2; D remains unclear. Trimming cost V 5 bases and J 8 bases, with 15 bases left between them. The CDR3 extends over 13 amino acids. Germline V gives CDR1 LNHDA, CDR2 SQIVND (reference sequence). CDR3 residues: CASSLATARGYTF. In nucleotides, the CDR3 is TGTGCCAGTAGTCTCGCGACCGCGAGGGGCTACACCTTC.

This clonotype was seen many times. Sequence at one end of the junction differs from germline and may be a read error. This sequence joins TRBV27 and TRBJ2-7, with D possibly TRBD1 on 7 matching bases. The CDR3 runs 13 residues. CDR1 and CDR2 from the germline V gene are MNHEY and SMNVEV (reference sequence). CDR3 DNA: TGCGCCAGCAGCCGACAGGGAGGCTACGAGCAGTACTTC. This sequence encodes CASSRQGGYEQYF.

The chain couples TRBV20-1 to TRBJ2-3; the D gene is possibly TRBD2 (6 bases). The CDR3 totals 15 residues. Germline V CDR1 and CDR2: DFQATT, SNEGSKA (reference sequence). The V end was cut by 0 bases, the J end by 3 bases, with 13 bases between. Here the CDR3 DNA reads TGCAGTGCTAGAGAGGGTCTAGCGCAGACAGATACGCAGTATTTT. Translation: CSAREGLAQTDTQYF.

The CDR3 sequence is CASSPPGRGRNEQFF. CDR3 DNA sequence: TGTGCCAGCAGCCCCCCTGGAAGGGGGAGGAATGAGCAGTTCTTC. The rearrangement uses TRBV11-3 and TRBJ2-1; D possibly matches TRBD1 or TRBD2 (6 bases each). V gave up 5 bases and J gave up 7 bases, with 18 bases separating them. This CDR3 is built from 15 residues. Germline CDR1 and CDR2: SGHNT and YENEEA. Filled out from reference TRBV11-3 and TRBJ2-1, the complete variable domain reads EAGVVQSPRYKIIEKKQPVAFWCNPISGHNTLYWYLQNLGQGPELLIRYENEEAVDDSQLPKDRFSAERLKGVDSTLKIQPAELGDSAVYLCASSPPGRGRNEQFFGPGTRLTVL.

The chain couples TRBV15 to TRBJ2-5; D is uncertain. The germline gives CDR1 LNHNV, CDR2 YYDKDF (reference sequence). V dropped 2 bases and J dropped 4 bases, with 14 bases sitting between them. This CDR3 has 15 amino acids. CDR3 nucleotides: TGTGCCACCAGCAGATTCGGCCAATCCCCAGAGACCCAGTACTTC. Translating gives CATSRFGQSPETQYF.

The gene calls are TRBV7-2 and TRBJ2-5; no clear D gene. Germline CDR1 reads SGHTA; CDR2 reads FQGNSA. This CDR3 is 14 amino acids long. With 5 bases removed from V and 5 bases from J, the gap between germline ends came to 15 bases. CDR3 sequence (DNA): TGTGCCAGCAGCAATCGTAGGCTCGGTGAGACCCAGTACTTC. Translating it yields CASSNRRLGETQYF. Variable domain in full (rest from reference TRBV7-2 and TRBJ2-5): GAGVSQSPSNKVTEKGKDVELRCDPISGHTALYWYRQSLGQGLEFLIYFQGNSAPDKSGLPSDRFSAERTGGSVSTLTIQRTQQEDSAVYLCASSNRRLGETQYFGPGTRLLVL.

This chain links TRBV14 with TRBJ2-1; a possible D gene is TRBD2 (5 bases). This CDR3 is 15 amino acids long. V was trimmed by 2 bases and J by 5 bases, leaving 13 bases between them. CDR1 and CDR2 (germline): SGHDN, FVKESK. CDR3 in DNA: TGTGCCAGCAGCCAAAGACTACCGACTAACAATGAGCAGTTCTTC. Its translation is CASSQRLPTNNEQFF.

The CDR3 nucleotides read TGTGCCAGCAGTTTGGCGGCGGGAGGCCTGTACGAGCAGTACTTC. Residues: CASSLAAGGLYEQYF. The genes are TRBV28 and TRBJ2-7; 8 nucleotides agree with TRBD2. From germline, CDR1 is MDHEN and CDR2 SYDVKM. The CDR3 is 15 residues long. V shed 3 bases, J shed 4 bases, and the junction held 8 bases outside the gene matches.